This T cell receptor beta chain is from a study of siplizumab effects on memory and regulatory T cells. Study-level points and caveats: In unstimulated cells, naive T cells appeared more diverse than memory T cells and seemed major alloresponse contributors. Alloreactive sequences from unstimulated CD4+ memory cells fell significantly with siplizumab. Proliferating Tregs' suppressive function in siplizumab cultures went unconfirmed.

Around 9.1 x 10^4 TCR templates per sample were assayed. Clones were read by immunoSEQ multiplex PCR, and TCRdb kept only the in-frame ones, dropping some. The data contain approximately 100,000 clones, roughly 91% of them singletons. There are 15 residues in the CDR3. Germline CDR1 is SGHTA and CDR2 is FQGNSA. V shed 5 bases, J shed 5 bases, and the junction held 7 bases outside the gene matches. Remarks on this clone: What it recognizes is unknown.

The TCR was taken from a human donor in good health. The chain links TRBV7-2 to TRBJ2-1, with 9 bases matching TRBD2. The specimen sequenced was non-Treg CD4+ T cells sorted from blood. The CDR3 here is CASSRGLAPHNEQFF. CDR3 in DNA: TGTGCCAGCAGCCGAGGACTAGCGCCCCACAATGAGCAGTTCTTC.